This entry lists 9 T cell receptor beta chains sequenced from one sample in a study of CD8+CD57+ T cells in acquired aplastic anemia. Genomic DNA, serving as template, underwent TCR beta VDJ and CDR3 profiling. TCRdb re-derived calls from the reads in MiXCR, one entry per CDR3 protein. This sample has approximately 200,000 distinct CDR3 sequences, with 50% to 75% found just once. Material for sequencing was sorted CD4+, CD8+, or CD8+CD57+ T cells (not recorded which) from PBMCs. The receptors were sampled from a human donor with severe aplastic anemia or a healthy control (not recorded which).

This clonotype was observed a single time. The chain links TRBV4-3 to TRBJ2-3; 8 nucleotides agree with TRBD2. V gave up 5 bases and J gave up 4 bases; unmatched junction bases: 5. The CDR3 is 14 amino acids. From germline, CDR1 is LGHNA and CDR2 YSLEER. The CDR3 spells CASSSGGRADTQYF. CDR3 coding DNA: TGCGCCAGCAGCAGCGGGGGTAGGGCAGATACGCAGTATTTT.

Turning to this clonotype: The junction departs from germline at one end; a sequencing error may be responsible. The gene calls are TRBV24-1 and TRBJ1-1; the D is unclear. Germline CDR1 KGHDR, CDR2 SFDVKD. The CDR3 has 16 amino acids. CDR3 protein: CATSAPSSRMNTEAFF. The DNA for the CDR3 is TGTGCCACGAGTGCCCCAAGCAGCCGGATGAACACTGAAGCTTTCTTT.

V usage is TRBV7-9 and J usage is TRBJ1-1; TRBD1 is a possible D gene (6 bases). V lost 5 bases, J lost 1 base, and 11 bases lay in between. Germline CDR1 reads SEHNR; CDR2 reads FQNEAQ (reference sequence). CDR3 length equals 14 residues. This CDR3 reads CASSGYRENTEAFF. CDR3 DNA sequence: TGTGCCAGCAGCGGCTACAGGGAGAACACTGAAGCTTTCTTT.

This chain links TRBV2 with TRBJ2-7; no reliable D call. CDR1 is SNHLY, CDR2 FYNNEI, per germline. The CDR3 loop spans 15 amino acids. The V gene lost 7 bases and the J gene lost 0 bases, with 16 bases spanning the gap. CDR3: CASKNEADSSYEQYF. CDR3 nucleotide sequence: TGTGCCAGCAAAAATGAGGCCGATAGCTCCTACGAGCAGTACTTC.

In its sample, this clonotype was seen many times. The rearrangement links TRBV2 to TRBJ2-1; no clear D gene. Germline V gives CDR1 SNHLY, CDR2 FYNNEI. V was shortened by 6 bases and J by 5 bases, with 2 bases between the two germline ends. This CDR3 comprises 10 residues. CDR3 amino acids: CASRDNEQFF. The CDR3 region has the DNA TGTGCCAGCAGGGACAATGAGCAGTTCTTC.

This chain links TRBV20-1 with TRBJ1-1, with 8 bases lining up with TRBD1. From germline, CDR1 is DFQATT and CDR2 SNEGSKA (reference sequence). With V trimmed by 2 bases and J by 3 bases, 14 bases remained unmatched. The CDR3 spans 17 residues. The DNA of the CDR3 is TGCAGTGCTAGAAACCCTAAAGGGACAGGCATGGACACTGAAGCTTTCTTT. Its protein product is CSARNPKGTGMDTEAFF.

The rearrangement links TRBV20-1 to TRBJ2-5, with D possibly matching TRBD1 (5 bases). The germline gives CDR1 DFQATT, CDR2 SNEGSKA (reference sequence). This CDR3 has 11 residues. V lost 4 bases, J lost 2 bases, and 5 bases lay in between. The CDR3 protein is CSATGQETQYF. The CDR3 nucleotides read TGCAGTGCTACAGGGCAAGAGACCCAGTACTTC.

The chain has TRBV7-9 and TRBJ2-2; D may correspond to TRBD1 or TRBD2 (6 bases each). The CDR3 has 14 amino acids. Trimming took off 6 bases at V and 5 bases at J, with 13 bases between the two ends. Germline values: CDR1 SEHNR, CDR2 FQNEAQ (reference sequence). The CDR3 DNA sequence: TGTGCCAGCAGGCGGGACATTAGGACCGGGGAGCTGTTTTTT. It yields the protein CASRRDIRTGELFF.

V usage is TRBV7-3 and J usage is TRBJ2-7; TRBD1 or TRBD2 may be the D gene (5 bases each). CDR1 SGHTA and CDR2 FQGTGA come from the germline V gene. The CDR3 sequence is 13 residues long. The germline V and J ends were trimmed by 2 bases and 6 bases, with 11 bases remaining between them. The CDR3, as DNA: TGTGCCAGCAGCTTAGGGCAGGGAGCCGAGCAGTACTTC. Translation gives CASSLGQGAEQYF.